This T cell receptor beta chain was recorded in a study of cytomegalovirus exposure and HLA in healthy donors. Study details: Drawn from HLA-typed donors, about 82 million unique TCRs were held in an early data release.

The study ran its PCR with 60 Vbeta and 13 Jbeta primers. Assay used: immunoSEQ multiplex PCR; TCRdb lists only in-frame clones, some missing. The sample holds 150,000 or so clones, 80% seen once. The CDR3 has 13 residues. The ends were cut back, 5 bases at V and 4 bases at J, with 12 bases in the middle. Germline CDR1 is MNHNY and CDR2 is SVGAGI (reference sequence). Material for sequencing was PBMCs. The chain carries TRBV6-6 and TRBJ2-7; D might be TRBD1 (6 bases). This receptor was obtained from a man aged 25 to 40 in good health and CMV-seronegative. CDR3 bases: TGTGCCAGCAGTATCCTACAGGGTTACGAGCAGTACTTC. It codes for CASSILQGYEQYF.